Listed below are T cell receptor beta chains from one sample, sequenced in a study of radiotherapy plus CTLA-4 blockade in lung cancer. The data were produced by immunoSEQ multiplex PCR, yet TCRdb's version contains in-frame clones alone and is incomplete. The profile shows roughly 50,000 clones, more than 75% of them singletons. The sample was peripheral blood, taken from a patient treated with radiotherapy plus ipilimumab. The source of these receptors is a human donor with non-small cell lung cancer who had stable disease on radiotherapy plus ipilimumab. The CDR3 runs from the conserved cysteine through the conserved F or W. D genes are given only for firm matches.

>TRBV6-1|-|-
CASSSRLFLSYEQYF
>TRBV5-1|-|TRBJ1-6
CASSSPRGRASSLNSPLHF
>TRBV20-1|-|TRBJ2-5
CSALYEEQYF
>TRBV19|-|TRBJ2-1
CASSIRGNEQFF
>TRBV28|-|TRBJ2-2
CASSLRAGTGELFF
>TRBV7-9|-|TRBJ2-1
CASSFSGMGNEQFF
>TRBV6-5|-|TRBJ2-1
CASSSRGFGEQFF
>TRBV5-6|TRBD1|TRBJ1-5
CASSLWTGPQPQHF
>TRBV27|-|TRBJ2-2
CASSLLGGVNTGELFF
>TRBV5-1|TRBD1|TRBJ2-7
CASSTRQGKLYEQYF